This T cell receptor beta chain emerged from a study of T cell responses to AZD1222 COVID-19 vaccine. Points from the study as a whole: The donors showed a predominance of white British ancestry and of females, with possible underestimation of clonal diversity.

Germline CDR1 reads SGDLS; CDR2 reads YYNGEE. Trimming removed 4 bases from V and 6 bases from J, with 11 bases in between. CDR3 length: 13 residues. Method: immunoSEQ multiplex PCR; TCRdb's copy keeps in-frame clones and lacks some. Of under 170,000 clones listed, around 94% are singletons. As for this clone: The target antigen is unknown.

This TCR derives from an adult in good health. The rearrangement joins TRBV9 to TRBJ1-5, with D possibly being TRBD1 (5 bases). Sequencing was performed on peripheral blood, taken on day 0 of AZD1222 vaccination. The CDR3 sequence: CASSQGVSQPQHF. The DNA of the CDR3 is TGTGCCAGCAGCCAGGGTGTATCTCAGCCCCAGCATTTT.